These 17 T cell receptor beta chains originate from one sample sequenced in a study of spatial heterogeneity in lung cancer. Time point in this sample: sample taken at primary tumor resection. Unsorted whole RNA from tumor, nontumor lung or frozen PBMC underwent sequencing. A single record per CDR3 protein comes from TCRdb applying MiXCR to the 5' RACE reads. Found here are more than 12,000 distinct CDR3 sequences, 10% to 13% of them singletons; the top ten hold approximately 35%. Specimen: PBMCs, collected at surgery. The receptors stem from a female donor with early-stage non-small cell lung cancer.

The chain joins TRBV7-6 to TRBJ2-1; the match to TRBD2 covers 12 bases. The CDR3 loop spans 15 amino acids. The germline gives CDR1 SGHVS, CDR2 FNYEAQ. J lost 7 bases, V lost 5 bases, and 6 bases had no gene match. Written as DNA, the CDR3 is TGTGCCAGCAGCAATCTAGCGGGGGGGTATAATGAGCAGTTCTTC. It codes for CASSNLAGGYNEQFF.

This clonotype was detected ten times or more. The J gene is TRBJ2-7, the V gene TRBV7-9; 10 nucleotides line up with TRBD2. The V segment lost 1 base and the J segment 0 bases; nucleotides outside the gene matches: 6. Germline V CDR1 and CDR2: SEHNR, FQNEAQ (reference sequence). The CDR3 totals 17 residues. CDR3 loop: CASSLVLAGANSYEQYF. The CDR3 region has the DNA TGTGCCAGCAGCTTAGTGCTAGCGGGGGCAAACTCCTACGAGCAGTACTTC.

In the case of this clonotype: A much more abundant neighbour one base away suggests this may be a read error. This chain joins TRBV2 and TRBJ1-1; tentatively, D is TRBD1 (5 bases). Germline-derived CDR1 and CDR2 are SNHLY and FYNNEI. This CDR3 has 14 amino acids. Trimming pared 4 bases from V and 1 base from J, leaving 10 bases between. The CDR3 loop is CASSAGKANTEAFF. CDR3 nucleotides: TGTGCCAGCAGTGCAGGGAAAGCGAACACTGAAGCTTTCTTT.

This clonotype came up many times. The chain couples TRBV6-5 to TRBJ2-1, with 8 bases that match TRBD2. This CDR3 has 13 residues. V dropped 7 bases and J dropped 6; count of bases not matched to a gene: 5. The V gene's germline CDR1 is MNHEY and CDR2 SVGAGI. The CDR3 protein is CASTGGASNEQFF. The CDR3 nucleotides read TGTGCCAGCACGGGAGGGGCTAGCAATGAGCAGTTCTTC.

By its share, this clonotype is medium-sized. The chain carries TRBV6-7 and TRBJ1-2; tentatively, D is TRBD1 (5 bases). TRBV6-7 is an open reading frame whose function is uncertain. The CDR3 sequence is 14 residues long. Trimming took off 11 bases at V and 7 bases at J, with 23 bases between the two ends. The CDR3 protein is CAGYRDSSGGGYTF. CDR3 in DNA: TGTGCCGGTTACCGGGACTCCTCAGGAGGTGGCTACACCTTC.

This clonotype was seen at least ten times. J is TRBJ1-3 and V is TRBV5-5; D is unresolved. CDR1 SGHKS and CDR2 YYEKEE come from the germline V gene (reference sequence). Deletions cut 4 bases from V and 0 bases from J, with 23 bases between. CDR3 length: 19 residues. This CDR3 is CASSPPDEQRKSSGNTIYF. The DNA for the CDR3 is TGTGCCAGCAGCCCACCGGATGAGCAGAGAAAAAGCTCTGGAAACACCATATATTTT.

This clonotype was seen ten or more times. The CDR3 sequence: CASSVSPLAGAFYEQYF. CDR3 sequence (DNA): TGTGCCAGCAGTGTCTCCCCTCTAGCGGGGGCATTCTACGAGCAGTACTTC. V is TRBV2 and J is TRBJ2-7; 10 positions agree with TRBD2. CDR3 length equals 17 residues. V lost 4 bases, J lost 3 bases, and 12 bases stayed unmatched. Germline CDR1 reads SNHLY; CDR2 reads FYNNEI.

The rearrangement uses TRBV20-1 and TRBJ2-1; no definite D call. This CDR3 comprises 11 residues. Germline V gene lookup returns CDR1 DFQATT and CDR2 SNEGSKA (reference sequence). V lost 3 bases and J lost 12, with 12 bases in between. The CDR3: CSASSPPTQFF. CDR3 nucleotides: TGCAGTGCTAGCTCCCCCCCGACGCAGTTCTTC.

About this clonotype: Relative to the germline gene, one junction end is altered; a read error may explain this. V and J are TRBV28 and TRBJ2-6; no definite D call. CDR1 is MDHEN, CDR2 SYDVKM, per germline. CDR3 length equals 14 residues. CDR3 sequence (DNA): TGTGCCACCCGACGGAGCTCTGGGACCAACGTCCTGACTTTC. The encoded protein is CATRRSSGTNVLTF.

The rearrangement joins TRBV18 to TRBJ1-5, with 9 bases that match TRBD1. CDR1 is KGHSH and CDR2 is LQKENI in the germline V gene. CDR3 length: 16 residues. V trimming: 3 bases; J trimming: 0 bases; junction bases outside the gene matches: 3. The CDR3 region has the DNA TGTGCCAGCTCACCGGGGACAGGGTCTAGCAATCAGCCCCAGCATTTT. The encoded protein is CASSPGTGSSNQPQHF.

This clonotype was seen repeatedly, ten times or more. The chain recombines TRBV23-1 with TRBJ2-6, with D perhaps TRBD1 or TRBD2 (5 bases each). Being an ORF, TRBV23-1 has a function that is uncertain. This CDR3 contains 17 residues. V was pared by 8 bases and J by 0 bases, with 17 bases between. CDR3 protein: CASLGRERTSGANVLTF. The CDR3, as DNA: TGCGCCAGCCTGGGACGAGAAAGAACCTCTGGGGCCAACGTCCTGACTTTC.

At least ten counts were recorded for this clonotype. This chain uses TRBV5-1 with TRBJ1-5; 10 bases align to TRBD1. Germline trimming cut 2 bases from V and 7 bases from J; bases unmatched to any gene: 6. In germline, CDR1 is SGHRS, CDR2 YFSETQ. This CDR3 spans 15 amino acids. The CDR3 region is CASSFGTGEGQPQHF. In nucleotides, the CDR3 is TGCGCCAGCAGCTTCGGGACAGGGGAAGGGCAGCCCCAGCATTTT.

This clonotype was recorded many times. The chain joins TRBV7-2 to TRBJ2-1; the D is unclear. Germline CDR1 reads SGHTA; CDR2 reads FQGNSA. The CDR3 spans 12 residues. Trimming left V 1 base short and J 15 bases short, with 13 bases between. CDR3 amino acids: CASSLDRSRPFF. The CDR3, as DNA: TGTGCCAGCAGCTTAGATCGTAGCAGACCGTTCTTC.

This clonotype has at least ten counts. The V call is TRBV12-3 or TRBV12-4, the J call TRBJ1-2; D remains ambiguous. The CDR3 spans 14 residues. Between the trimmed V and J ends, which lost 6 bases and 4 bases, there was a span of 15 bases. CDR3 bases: TGTGCCAGCAGGAAACCCGATGTGGGCTATGGCTACACCTTC. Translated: CASRKPDVGYGYTF.

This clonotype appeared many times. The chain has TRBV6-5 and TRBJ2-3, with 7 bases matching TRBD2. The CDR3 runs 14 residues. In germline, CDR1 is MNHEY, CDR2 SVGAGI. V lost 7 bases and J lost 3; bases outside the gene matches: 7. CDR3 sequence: CASMGRGSTDTQYF. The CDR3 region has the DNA TGTGCCAGCATGGGGCGGGGGTCGACAGATACGCAGTATTTT.

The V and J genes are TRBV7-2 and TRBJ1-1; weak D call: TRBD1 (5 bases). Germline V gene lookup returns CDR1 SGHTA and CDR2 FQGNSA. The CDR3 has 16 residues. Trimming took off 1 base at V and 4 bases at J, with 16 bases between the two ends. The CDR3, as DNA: TGTGCCAGCAGCTTAGTCGTAGCAGGGCCTCCCACTGAAGCTTTCTTT. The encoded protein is CASSLVVAGPPTEAFF.

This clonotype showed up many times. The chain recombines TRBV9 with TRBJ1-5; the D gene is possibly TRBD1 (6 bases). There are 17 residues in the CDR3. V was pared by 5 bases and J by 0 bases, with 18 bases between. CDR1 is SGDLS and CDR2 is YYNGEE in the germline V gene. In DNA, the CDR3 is TGTGCCAGCAGTGGAGGGGGGACGGGCTATAGCAATCAGCCCCAGCATTTT. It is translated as CASSGGGTGYSNQPQHF.